This entry lists 12 T cell receptor beta chains sequenced from one sample in a study of blood T cell repertoires in COVID-19. The data were produced by immunoSEQ multiplex PCR, yet TCRdb's version contains in-frame clones alone and is incomplete. In the table there are fewer than 200,000 clones, roughly 85% of which are singletons. The material sequenced was PBMCs or T cells enriched from blood (not recorded which). The receptors here all came from a woman aged 70-85 years in a cohort exposed to, infected with or recovered from COVID-19 (not recorded which).

This clone appeared once. The J gene is TRBJ2-5, the V gene TRBV28; the D gene is possibly TRBD2 (5 bases). Trimming took 4 bases from V and 5 from J, leaving 8 bases between them. Germline assignment: CDR1 MDHEN and CDR2 SYDVKM. This CDR3 region has 12 residues. The CDR3 here is CASSSTGETQYF. As DNA, the CDR3 is TGTGCCAGCAGTTCTACGGGGGAGACCCAGTACTTC.

This clone came up once. This chain uses TRBV7-9 with TRBJ2-1; D may be TRBD2 (7 bases). In germline, CDR1 is SEHNR, CDR2 FQNEAQ (reference sequence). V was shortened by 1 base and J by 4 bases, with 8 bases between the two germline ends. This CDR3 is built from 14 residues. The CDR3 nucleotides are TGTGCCAGCAGCTTAGAGGGGGGGTACAATGAGCAGTTCTTC. Protein product: CASSLEGGYNEQFF.

This rearrangement joins TRBV5-6 to TRBJ2-7; TRBD1 matches at 8 bases. CDR1 is SGHDT and CDR2 is YYEEEE in the germline V gene. The CDR3 loop spans 15 amino acids. After removal of 4 bases from V and 3 bases from J, the junction contained 9 bases not matched to a gene. In DNA, the CDR3 is TGTGCCAGCAGCAGAGGACAGGGAGTGTACTACGAGCAGTACTTC. Translating gives CASSRGQGVYYEQYF.

V and J are TRBV18 and TRBJ2-7; 13 bases align to TRBD2. V lost 1 base to trimming and J lost 9 bases; unmatched junction nucleotides: 9. Looked up from germline, CDR1 is KGHSH and CDR2 is LQKENI. The CDR3 length is 16 residues. The DNA for the CDR3 is TGTGCCAGCTCACCACGCATCGGACTAGCGGGAGTTAGGCAGTACTTC. Protein: CASSPRIGLAGVRQYF.

In this sample, this clone turned up a few times. The CDR3 sequence is CASSSDTRETQYF. The CDR3 DNA follows: TGTGCCAGCAGCTCGGACACCCGAGAGACCCAGTACTTC. J is TRBJ2-5 and V is TRBV11-3; D perhaps matches TRBD1 (5 bases). Germline V lookup: CDR1 SGHNT, CDR2 YENEEA. This CDR3 region has 13 residues. Trimming stripped 4 bases from V and 4 bases from J, with 10 bases between.

The rearrangement links TRBV6-1 to TRBJ2-7, with 10 nucleotides matching TRBD1. CDR3 length equals 15 residues. V was pared by 3 bases and J by 5 bases, with 7 bases of the junction left unmatched. Germline V lookup: CDR1 MNHNS, CDR2 SASEGT. The DNA for the CDR3 is TGTGCCAGCAGTGAGCCGGGACAGGGGAGCGACGAGCAGTACTTC. This codes for CASSEPGQGSDEQYF.

The genes are TRBV3-1 (or the pseudogene TRBV3-2) and TRBJ2-5; 8 bases are shared with TRBD1. This CDR3 spans 15 amino acids. Germline loops: CDR1 LGHDT, CDR2 YNNKEL (reference sequence). The J segment lost 4 bases and the V segment lost 5 bases, leaving 9 bases of the junction unmatched. CDR3 sequence reads: CASSYYGQGPETQYF. The CDR3 bases are TGTGCCAGCAGCTATTACGGACAGGGACCAGAGACCCAGTACTTC.

The rearrangement joins TRBV6-2 or TRBV6-3 to TRBJ2-5; TRBD2 aligns across 9 bases. The CDR3 has 15 amino acids. Trimming took 5 bases from V and 2 from J; bases not matched to a gene: 6. Germline CDR1 is MNHEY and CDR2 is SVGEGT. CDR3 protein: CASSRVTSGQETQYF. DNA for the CDR3: TGTGCCAGCAGTCGGGTTACTAGCGGGCAAGAGACCCAGTACTTC.

The chain recombines TRBV7-6 with TRBJ2-6; TRBD2 aligns across 12 bases. V trimming: 5 bases; J trimming: 4 bases; junction bases outside the gene matches: 9. The CDR3 sequence is 18 residues long. Germline V CDR1 and CDR2: SGHVS, FNYEAQ. CDR3 nucleotides: TGTGCCAGCAGCCTAAGGCGACTAGCGGGAGCCGGGGCCAACGTCCTGACTTTC. Protein sequence: CASSLRRLAGAGANVLTF.

The chain is built from TRBV24-1 and TRBJ2-5; possibly TRBD2 for D (5 bases). This CDR3 contains 14 residues. From germline, CDR1 is KGHDR and CDR2 SFDVKD. V was shortened by 5 bases and J by 2 bases, with 11 bases between the two germline ends. The CDR3 bases are TGTGCCACCAGTGCCCGGGAAGGTCAAGAGACCCAGTACTTC. It is translated as CATSAREGQETQYF.

The rearrangement links TRBV29-1 to TRBJ1-2; no definite D call. V was trimmed by 3 bases and J by 8 bases, leaving 16 bases between them. This CDR3 region has 13 residues. CDR1 and CDR2 (germline): SQVTM, ANQGSEA. CDR3 DNA sequence: TGCAGCGTTGACGAGGGCAGGTTTAGGGGCTACACCTTC. Its translation: CSVDEGRFRGYTF.

The CDR3 loop reads CASSPMGYGTENQPQHF. The DNA for the CDR3 is TGTGCCAGCAGCCCAATGGGCTATGGGACAGAAAATCAGCCCCAGCATTTT. The rearrangement joins TRBV2 to TRBJ1-5, with TRBD1 matching 7 bases. V trimming: 6 bases; J trimming: 4 bases; junction bases outside the gene matches: 15. The CDR3 sequence is 17 residues long. The germline V gene encodes CDR1 SNHLY and CDR2 FYNNEI.